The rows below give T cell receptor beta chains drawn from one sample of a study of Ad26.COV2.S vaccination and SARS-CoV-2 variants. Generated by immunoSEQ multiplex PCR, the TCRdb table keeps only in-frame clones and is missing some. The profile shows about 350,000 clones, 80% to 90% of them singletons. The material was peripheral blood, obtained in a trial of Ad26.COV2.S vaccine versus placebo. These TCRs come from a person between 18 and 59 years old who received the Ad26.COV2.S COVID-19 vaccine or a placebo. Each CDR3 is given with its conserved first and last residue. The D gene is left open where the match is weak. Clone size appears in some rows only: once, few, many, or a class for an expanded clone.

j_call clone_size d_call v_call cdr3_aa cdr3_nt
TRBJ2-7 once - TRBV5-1 CASSLRADYEQYF TGCGCCAGCAGCTTGAGGGCAGACTACGAGCAGTACTTC
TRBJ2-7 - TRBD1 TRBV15 CATSRDRGNYEQYF TGTGCCACCAGCCGGGACAGGGGTAACTACGAGCAGTACTTC
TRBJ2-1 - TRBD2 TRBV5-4 CASSSTSGGSNEQFF TGTGCCAGCAGCTCGACTAGCGGGGGGAGCAATGAGCAGTTCTTC
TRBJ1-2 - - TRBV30 CAWGPQRGPISF TGTGCCTGGGGCCCTCAACGGGGGCCAATCTCGTTC
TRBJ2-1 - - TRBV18 CASSPETLINEQFF TGTGCCAGCTCACCAGAGACACTCATCAATGAGCAGTTCTTC
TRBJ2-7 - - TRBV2 CASSEPFVREQYF TGTGCCAGCAGCGAGCCCTTCGTTCGTGAGCAGTACTTC
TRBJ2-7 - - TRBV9 CASSVDNVNYEQYF TGTGCCAGCAGCGTAGATAACGTCAACTACGAGCAGTACTTC
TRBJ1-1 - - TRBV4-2 CASSYPSGRGDTEAFF TGTGCCAGCAGCTACCCTTCAGGGAGGGGAGACACTGAAGCTTTCTTT
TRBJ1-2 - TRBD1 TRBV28 CASTSSGQGDGYTF TGTGCCAGCACCTCTTCGGGACAGGGGGATGGCTACACCTTC
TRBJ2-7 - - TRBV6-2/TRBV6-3 CASSLQRGTDLSYEQYF TGTGCCAGCAGTCTACAGCGCGGGACAGACCTCTCCTACGAGCAGTACTTC
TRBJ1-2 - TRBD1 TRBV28 CASRSQGDYGYTF TGTGCCAGCAGGAGCCAGGGGGACTATGGCTACACCTTC
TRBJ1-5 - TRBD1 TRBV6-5 CASSPYRGHQPQHF TGTGCCAGCAGCCCCTATAGGGGGCATCAGCCCCAGCATTTT
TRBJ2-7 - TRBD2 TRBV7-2 CASSLLAGSLYEQYF TGTGCCAGCAGTTTACTAGCGGGGTCACTCTACGAGCAGTACTTC
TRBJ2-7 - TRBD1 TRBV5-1 CASSPGQGSYEQYF TGCGCCAGCAGCCCCGGACAGGGATCCTACGAGCAGTACTTC
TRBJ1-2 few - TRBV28 CASSLRAGVYYGYTF TGTGCCAGCAGTTTACGGGCAGGGGTTTACTATGGCTACACCTTC
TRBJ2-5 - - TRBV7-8 CASSPTPGTQYF TGTGCCAGCAGCCCAACTCCGGGGACCCAGTACTTC
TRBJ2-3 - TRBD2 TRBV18 CASSPREWAGEGVTQYF TGTGCCAGCTCTCCTCGGGAATGGGCGGGAGAAGGAGTTACGCAGTATTTT
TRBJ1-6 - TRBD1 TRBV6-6 CASRETGGPNSPLHF TGTGCCAGCAGAGAGACAGGGGGGCCTAATTCACCCCTCCACTTT
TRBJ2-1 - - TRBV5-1 CASSLVAHNEQFF TGCGCCAGCAGCTTGGTCGCCCACAATGAGCAGTTCTTC
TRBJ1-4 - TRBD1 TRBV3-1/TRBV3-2 CASSPWDRSNEKLFF TGTGCCAGCAGCCCCTGGGACAGAAGTAATGAAAAACTGTTTTTT
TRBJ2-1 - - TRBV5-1 CASSLQQQYNEQFF TGCGCCAGCAGCTTGCAACAGCAGTACAATGAGCAGTTCTTC
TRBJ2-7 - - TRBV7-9 CASSQSSEQYF TGTGCCAGCAGCCAGTCATCCGAGCAGTACTTC
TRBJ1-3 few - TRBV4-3 CASSQTRGSGNTIYF TGCGCCAGCAGCCAAACCAGGGGCTCTGGAAACACCATATATTTT
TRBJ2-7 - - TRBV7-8 CASSPSYVGSYEQYF TGTGCCAGCAGCCCCAGTTACGTGGGTTCCTACGAGCAGTACTTC
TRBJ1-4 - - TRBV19 CASSTPDAGSREKLFF TGTGCCAGTAGTACCCCGGACGCCGGATCACGAGAAAAACTGTTTTTT
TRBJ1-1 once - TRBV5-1 CASRQVLNTEAFF TGCGCCAGCCGACAGGTTTTGAACACTGAAGCTTTCTTT
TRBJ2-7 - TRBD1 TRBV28 CASSLLQGTGGFYEQYF TGTGCCAGCAGCTTACTTCAAGGGACAGGGGGCTTCTACGAGCAGTACTTC
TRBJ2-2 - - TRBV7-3 CASSSSGPGELFF TGTGCCAGCAGCTCGTCCGGCCCCGGGGAGCTGTTTTTT
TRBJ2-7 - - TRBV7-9 CASSRAYEQYF TGTGCCAGCAGCCGGGCCTACGAGCAGTACTTC
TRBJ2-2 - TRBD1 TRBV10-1 CATRTGENTGELFF TGCGCCACCCGGACAGGGGAAAACACCGGGGAGCTGTTTTTT
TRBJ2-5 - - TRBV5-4 CASSWVGLSSGETQYF TGTGCCAGCAGCTGGGTCGGTCTGAGCTCGGGAGAGACCCAGTACTTC
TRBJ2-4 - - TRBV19 CASSIWENIQYF TGTGCCAGTAGTATTTGGGAAAACATTCAGTACTTC
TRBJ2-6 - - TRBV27 CASSPRGTISSGANVLTF TGTGCCAGCAGTCCAAGGGGGACAATAAGCTCTGGGGCCAACGTCCTGACTTTC
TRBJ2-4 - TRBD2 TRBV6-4 CASSERGRALAKNIQYF TGTGCCAGCAGTGAACGCGGGAGGGCCCTGGCCAAAAACATTCAGTACTTC
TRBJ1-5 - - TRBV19 CASSMTGGGQPQHF TGTGCCAGTAGTATGACCGGGGGCGGTCAGCCCCAGCATTTT
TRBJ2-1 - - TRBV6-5 CASRRGAKNNEQFF TGTGCCAGCAGGAGAGGGGCCAAAAACAATGAGCAGTTCTTC
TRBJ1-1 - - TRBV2 CASSERGRLNTEAFF TGTGCCAGCAGTGAACGAGGCAGGTTGAACACTGAAGCTTTCTTT
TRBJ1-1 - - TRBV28 CASSLRLGEAFF TGTGCCAGCAGTCTCCGATTGGGTGAAGCTTTCTTT
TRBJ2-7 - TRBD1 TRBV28 CASSAQGARYEQYF TGTGCCAGCAGTGCCCAGGGGGCGCGGTACGAGCAGTACTTC
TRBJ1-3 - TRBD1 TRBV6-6 CASRPQGSSGNTIYF TGTGCCAGCAGACCACAGGGGAGCTCTGGAAACACCATATATTTT
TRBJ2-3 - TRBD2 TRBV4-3 CASSQDRSGGVSSTDTQYF TGCGCCAGCAGCCAAGATCGGAGCGGGGGGGTGTCTAGCACAGATACGCAGTATTTT
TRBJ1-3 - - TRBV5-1 CASSLGGSSGNTIYF TGCGCCAGCAGCTTAGGGGGAAGCTCTGGAAACACCATATATTTT
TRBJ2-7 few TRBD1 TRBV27 CASSRGQGKREQYF TGTGCCAGCAGTCGAGGACAGGGAAAACGCGAGCAGTACTTC
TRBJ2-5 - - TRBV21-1 CASSPTALGETQYF TGTGCCAGCAGTCCCACGGCGCTGGGGGAGACCCAGTACTTC
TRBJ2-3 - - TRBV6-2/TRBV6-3 CASSLVPSTQYF TGTGCCAGCAGTTTAGTCCCCAGTACGCAGTATTTT
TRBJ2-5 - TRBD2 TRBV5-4 CASKTGGLETQYF TGTGCCAGCAAGACGGGAGGTTTGGAGACCCAGTACTTC
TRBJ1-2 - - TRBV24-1 CATSDGREPANYGYTF TGTGCCACCAGTGATGGCCGGGAACCTGCTAACTATGGCTACACCTTC
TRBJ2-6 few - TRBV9 CASSGALGGRFRSGANVLTF TGTGCCAGCAGCGGAGCCCTTGGGGGCAGGTTTCGCTCTGGGGCCAACGTCCTGACTTTC
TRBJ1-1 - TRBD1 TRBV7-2 CASSSQGIHDTEAFF TGTGCCAGCAGCTCACAGGGGATTCATGACACTGAAGCTTTCTTT
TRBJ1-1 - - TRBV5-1 CASSLGTLTEAFF TGCGCCAGCAGCTTGGGGACATTGACCGAAGCTTTCTTT
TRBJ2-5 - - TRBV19 CASSIQTTRTRTQYF TGTGCCAGTAGTATACAGACCACCAGAACGAGGACCCAGTACTTC
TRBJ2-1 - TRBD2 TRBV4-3 CASSQASGGRNEQFF TGCGCCAGCAGCCAAGCTAGCGGGGGACGCAATGAGCAGTTCTTC
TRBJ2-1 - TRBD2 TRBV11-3 CASKAGVVDNEQFF TGTGCCAGCAAGGCGGGAGTGGTTGACAATGAGCAGTTCTTC
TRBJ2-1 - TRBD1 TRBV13 CASSARGGTGFVNEQFF TGTGCCAGCAGCGCTAGAGGGGGGACAGGGTTCGTCAATGAGCAGTTCTTC
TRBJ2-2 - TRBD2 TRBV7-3 CASSLETSGTGELFF TGTGCCAGCAGCTTAGAGACTAGCGGGACCGGGGAGCTGTTTTTT
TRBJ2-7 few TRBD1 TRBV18 CASSPDRSYYEQYF TGTGCCAGCTCACCGGACAGGAGTTACTACGAGCAGTACTTC
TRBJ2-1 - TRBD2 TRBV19 CASSIDLLAGGNNEQFF TGTGCCAGTAGTATAGACCTCCTAGCGGGGGGGAACAATGAGCAGTTCTTC
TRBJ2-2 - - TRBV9 CASSHGRKNTGELFF TGTGCCAGCAGCCACGGACGGAAGAACACCGGGGAGCTGTTTTTT
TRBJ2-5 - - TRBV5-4 CASSLSNEGRWRETQYF TGTGCCAGCAGCTTGTCTAATGAGGGGCGTTGGAGAGAGACCCAGTACTTC